The subject of this entry is one TCR beta chain. The antigen remains undetermined. The CDR3 runs 15 residues. CDR1 and CDR2 (germline): MNHNS, SASEGT. With 6 bases clipped from V and 3 bases from J, the junction kept 11 bases outside the gene matches. This entry belongs to a study of cytomegalovirus exposure and HLA in healthy donors. General study points: A later analysis found common viral pathogens apparently linked to several of the most significant clusters. Later analysis associated a missense DCLRE1C variant with TCR beta V- and J-gene trimming.

13 Jbeta primers and 60 Vbeta primers were used for the PCR. Produced via immunoSEQ multiplex PCR; TCRdb's table is partial and in-frame only. The sample holds some 92,000 clones, roughly three quarters seen once. This clonotype was obtained from a man in his thirties or forties in good health and CMV-seronegative. The sample was PBMCs. The V call is TRBV6-1, the J call TRBJ2-7, with TRBD1 matching 7 bases. The CDR3 bases are TGTGCCAGCAGCCAAAGACAGGGCCAGAACTACGAGCAGTACTTC. Translation: CASSQRQGQNYEQYF.